The 25 T cell receptor beta chains below were found in one sample sequenced in a study of spatial heterogeneity in lung cancer. Overall study findings and caveats: Mutation counts in tumors were tracked by counts of expanded intratumoral alpha and beta TCRs.

For these TCRs, the target antigens are not known. TCRdb fed the 5' RACE reads into MiXCR, producing one record per CDR3 protein. This table has about 13,000 distinct CDR3 sequences, under 6% appearing once. Time point specified: sample taken at primary tumor resection. The material sequenced was lung tumor tissue, taken at surgery. The receptors come from a male donor with early-stage non-small cell lung cancer.

This clonotype showed up many times. V gene TRBV10-3 combines with J gene TRBJ1-5; no clear D gene. Trimming removed 0 bases from V and 0 bases from J, with 6 bases in between. Germline assignment: CDR1 ENHRY and CDR2 SYGVKD. The CDR3 length is 15 residues. The CDR3: CAISESGSSNQPQHF. The CDR3 coding sequence is TGTGCCATCAGTGAGTCTGGGAGTAGCAATCAGCCCCAGCATTTT.

This clonotype was observed at least ten times. The gene calls are TRBV18 and TRBJ1-5; no firm D call. The length of the CDR3 is 16 residues. The V gene lost 4 bases and the J gene lost 0 bases, with 13 bases spanning the gap. The germline V gene encodes CDR1 KGHSH and CDR2 LQKENI. The CDR3 DNA follows: TGTGCCAGCTCACTGTTCGGGAGAGATAGCAATCAGCCCCAGCATTTT. Its translation is CASSLFGRDSNQPQHF.

In this sample, this clonotype turned up many times. The genes are TRBV7-9 and TRBJ2-7, with D possibly being TRBD1 (6 bases). The CDR3 spans 13 residues. Germline values: CDR1 SEHNR, CDR2 FQNEAQ (reference sequence). Trimming took off 3 bases at V and 6 bases at J, with 12 bases between the two ends. For the CDR3, the DNA is TGTGCCAGCAGCTTCATACAGGGCGGCGAGCAGTACTTC. Translation: CASSFIQGGEQYF.

This clonotype has at least ten counts. The rearrangement uses TRBV3-1 and TRBJ2-3; 14 bases fit TRBD2. J gave up 4 bases and V 4 bases, and 10 bases lay outside the gene matches. CDR1 and CDR2 from the germline V gene are LGHDT and YNNKEL (reference sequence). This CDR3 is 18 amino acids long. The CDR3 loop reads CASSPFMGLAGVPDTQYF. The CDR3 bases are TGTGCCAGCAGCCCCTTCATGGGACTAGCGGGGGTACCAGATACGCAGTATTTT.

This clonotype was seen ten or more times. The V call is TRBV20-1, the J call TRBJ2-7; 12 bases map to TRBD1. Germline V gives CDR1 DFQATT, CDR2 SNEGSKA (reference sequence). The CDR3 totals 13 residues. V shed 6 bases, J shed 5 bases, and the junction held 5 bases outside the gene matches. CDR3 protein: CSAPGTGGHEQYF. CDR3 coding DNA: TGCAGTGCACCCGGGACAGGGGGCCACGAGCAGTACTTC.

The J gene is TRBJ2-2, the V gene TRBV12-3 or TRBV12-4; D gene unclear. Trimming removed 3 bases from V and 5 bases from J, with 10 bases in between. CDR3 size: 14 residues. Here the CDR3 reads CASSFSTETGELFF. As DNA, the CDR3 is TGTGCCAGCAGTTTTTCCACCGAGACCGGGGAGCTGTTTTTT.

Ten or more counts support this clonotype. The chain links TRBV6-2 or TRBV6-3 to TRBJ2-3, with D perhaps TRBD1 (6 bases). V was clipped by 6 bases and J by 4 bases, with 20 bases between them. Germline CDR1 reads MNHEY; CDR2 reads SVGEGT. The CDR3 is 16 residues long. The CDR3 here is CASRMGARSSSDTQYF. DNA of the CDR3: TGTGCCAGCAGAATGGGGGCTAGGTCATCTTCAGATACGCAGTATTTT.

This clonotype was picked up many times. The J gene is TRBJ2-4, the V gene TRBV7-2, with 8 bases aligning to TRBD1. Germline CDR1 reads SGHTA; CDR2 reads FQGNSA. The V and J ends lost 4 bases and 8 bases, in that order; junction bases with no gene match: 4. The CDR3 sequence is 13 residues long. The DNA for the CDR3 is TGTGCCAGCAGCTACGGACAGGGAGACATTCAGTACTTC. It encodes CASSYGQGDIQYF. Together with reference TRBV7-2 and TRBJ2-4, the CDR3 gives the full variable domain: GAGVSQSPSNKVTEKGKDVELRCDPISGHTALYWYRQSLGQGLEFLIYFQGNSAPDKSGLPSDRFSAERTGGSVSTLTIQRTQQEDSAVYLCASSYGQGDIQYFGAGTRLSVL.

This clonotype ranks as medium-sized. The rearrangement joins TRBV7-2 to TRBJ1-5; no clear D gene. The CDR3 runs 13 residues. Germline loops: CDR1 SGHTA, CDR2 FQGNSA. The V end was cut by 0 bases, the J end by 7 bases, with 7 bases between. The CDR3 nucleotides are TGTGCCAGCAGCTTAGCGCTTTACCAGCCCCAGCATTTT. It specifies CASSLALYQPQHF.

The sample holds many counts of this clonotype. The rearrangement links TRBV29-1 to TRBJ2-3, with D possibly matching TRBD1 (5 bases). Trimming cost V 8 bases and J 0 bases, with 18 bases left between them. This CDR3 region has 15 residues. CDR1 is SQVTM, CDR2 ANQGSEA, per germline. DNA of the CDR3: TGCAGCCTTAGAAAGACAGCCTCTAGCACAGATACGCAGTATTTT. Its translation: CSLRKTASSTDTQYF.

This clonotype was counted many times. This chain connects TRBV7-6 to TRBJ2-1, with D possibly TRBD2 on 6 matching bases. This CDR3 comprises 16 residues. Trimming cost V 3 bases and J 0 bases, with 12 bases left between them. Germline V gene sequence: CDR1 SGHVS, CDR2 FNYEAQ. The CDR3 region is CASSLGLPSSYNEQFF. The DNA for the CDR3 is TGTGCCAGCAGCTTGGGACTTCCCAGCTCCTACAATGAGCAGTTCTTC.

This clonotype was counted at least ten times. The chain recombines TRBV7-2 with TRBJ2-7; 11 bases are shared with TRBD1. The CDR3 is 14 amino acids. The junction had 5 bases not matched to a gene; V was cut back by 7 bases and J by 3 bases. Per germline, CDR1 SGHTA and CDR2 FQGNSA. CDR3 sequence reads: CASKRDRGIYEQYF. DNA for the CDR3: TGTGCCAGCAAACGGGACAGGGGGATCTACGAGCAGTACTTC.

Many counts were recorded for this clonotype. The J gene is TRBJ2-7, the V gene TRBV9, with D possibly TRBD1 on 6 matching bases. The CDR3 runs to 15 residues. Germline CDR1 reads SGDLS; CDR2 reads YYNGEE. Trimming pared 0 bases from V and 2 bases from J, leaving 12 bases between. CDR3 nucleotide sequence: TGTGCCAGCAGCGTAGCTACCGGGACACCCTACGAGCAGTACTTC. Translated, it gives CASSVATGTPYEQYF.

This clonotype was observed a handful of times. The V call is TRBV20-1, the J call TRBJ2-1; 8 nucleotides line up with TRBD2. The CDR3 extends over 18 amino acids. The germline gives CDR1 DFQATT, CDR2 SNEGSKA (reference sequence). V was clipped by 1 base and J by 0 bases; unmatched bases: 11. The CDR3 bases are TGCAGTGCTAGAGTAACGGGCGGGGGGACCAACTCCTACAATGAGCAGTTCTTC. This encodes CSARVTGGGTNSYNEQFF.

In this sample, this clonotype turned up many times. The chain employs TRBV6-2 or TRBV6-3 and TRBJ1-1; possible D gene TRBD1, 5 bases. Germline V lookup: CDR1 MNHEY, CDR2 SVGEGT. The V gene lost 8 bases and the J gene lost 3 bases, with 19 bases spanning the gap. This CDR3 spans 15 amino acids. Here the CDR3 reads CASGRSGGSYTEAFF. The CDR3 DNA reads as TGTGCCAGCGGTAGAAGTGGGGGATCGTACACTGAAGCTTTCTTT.

This clonotype is medium-sized within its sample. The chain links TRBV7-2 to TRBJ1-2; D gene unclear. The CDR3 is 12 amino acids. Trimming shortened V by 5 bases and J by 5 bases, and 9 bases separated the two germline ends. Germline V gives CDR1 SGHTA, CDR2 FQGNSA. CDR3 residues: CASSLTLYGYTF. The CDR3 DNA reads TGTGCCAGCAGCCTAACCTTATATGGCTACACCTTC.

This clonotype occurred many times. V usage is TRBV10-3 and J usage is TRBJ2-1; D is unclear. The CDR3 consists of 11 residues. Trimming stripped 7 bases from V and 5 bases from J, with 6 bases between. Germline values: CDR1 ENHRY, CDR2 SYGVKD. In nucleotides, the CDR3 is TGTGCCATCACCACGGACAATGAGCAGTTCTTC. Translation: CAITTDNEQFF.

This clonotype was detected ten times or more. The genes are TRBV11-3 and TRBJ1-1; no clear D. The CDR3 spans 13 residues. Germline V gene sequence: CDR1 SGHNT, CDR2 YENEEA. V lost 2 bases to trimming and J lost 5 bases, with 9 bases between them. The CDR3 DNA sequence: TGTGCCAGCAGCTTACGCTCAGGAACTGAAGCTTTCTTT. It specifies CASSLRSGTEAFF.

The V call is TRBV7-2, the J call TRBJ1-4; 9 positions agree with TRBD1. Looked up from germline, CDR1 is SGHTA and CDR2 is FQGNSA. This CDR3 contains 13 residues. V trimming: 4 bases; J trimming: 10 bases; junction bases outside the gene matches: 4. The CDR3 nucleotides are TGTGCCAGCAGCTCGGGACAGGGTGGAAAACTGTTTTTT. Translated: CASSSGQGGKLFF.

This clonotype was recorded at least ten times. The chain has TRBV5-6 and TRBJ2-2, with 8 bases lining up with TRBD1. Germline lookup yields CDR1 SGHDT and CDR2 YYEEEE. This CDR3 has 18 amino acids. With 0 bases clipped from V and 7 bases from J, the junction kept 14 bases outside the gene matches. The chain's CDR3 is CASSLESRDRGSGGELFF. CDR3 nucleotide sequence: TGTGCCAGCAGCTTGGAATCCCGAGACAGGGGTAGTGGCGGGGAGCTGTTTTTT.

By proportion, this clonotype is medium-sized. The chain carries TRBV10-3 and TRBJ2-2; D remains ambiguous. The germline V and J ends were trimmed by 6 bases and 5 bases, with 13 bases remaining between them. This CDR3 is 14 amino acids long. Germline CDR1 and CDR2: ENHRY and SYGVKD. CDR3 loop: CAIRAPYQTGELFF. DNA of the CDR3: TGTGCCATCAGAGCCCCTTACCAGACCGGGGAGCTGTTTTTT.

This clonotype was seen at least ten times. The J gene is TRBJ1-6, the V gene TRBV7-8; TRBD1 might be the D (5 bases). Germline assignment: CDR1 SGHVS and CDR2 FQNEAQ. V shed 4 bases and J shed 9 bases, with 7 bases lying between them. The CDR3 is 12 amino acids. For the CDR3, the DNA is TGTGCCAGCAGCTCAACAGGTTCACCCCTCCACTTT. Translation gives CASSSTGSPLHF.

This clonotype was seen many times. The chain links TRBV20-1 to TRBJ2-7; TRBD1 agrees at 8 bases. The germline V gene has CDR1 DFQATT and CDR2 SNEGSKA (reference sequence). The CDR3 covers 13 residues. With 3 bases clipped from V and 7 bases from J, the junction kept 8 bases outside the gene matches. As DNA, the CDR3 is TGCAGTGCTAGTGTTCCCGGGACAGGAGAGCAGTACTTC. Protein product: CSASVPGTGEQYF.

This clonotype was observed many times. The genes are TRBV28 and TRBJ1-1; weak D call: TRBD1 (6 bases). CDR1 is MDHEN and CDR2 is SYDVKM in the germline V gene. With 5 bases removed from V and 3 bases from J, the gap between germline ends came to 10 bases. This CDR3 is built from 13 residues. The CDR3 sequence: CASSPQGYTEAFF. The CDR3 DNA reads TGTGCCAGCAGTCCACAGGGCTACACTGAAGCTTTCTTT.

This clonotype was counted at least ten times. V usage is TRBV11-2 and J usage is TRBJ2-6; tentative D call: TRBD1 (5 bases). V was cut by 2 bases and J by 0 bases, with 11 bases left in between. CDR3 length: 17 residues. Germline-derived CDR1 and CDR2 are SGHAT and FQNNGV. Here the CDR3 DNA reads TGTGCCAGCAGCTTACAGGGTGGAAGCTCTGGGGCCAACGTCCTGACTTTC. Translation: CASSLQGGSSGANVLTF.